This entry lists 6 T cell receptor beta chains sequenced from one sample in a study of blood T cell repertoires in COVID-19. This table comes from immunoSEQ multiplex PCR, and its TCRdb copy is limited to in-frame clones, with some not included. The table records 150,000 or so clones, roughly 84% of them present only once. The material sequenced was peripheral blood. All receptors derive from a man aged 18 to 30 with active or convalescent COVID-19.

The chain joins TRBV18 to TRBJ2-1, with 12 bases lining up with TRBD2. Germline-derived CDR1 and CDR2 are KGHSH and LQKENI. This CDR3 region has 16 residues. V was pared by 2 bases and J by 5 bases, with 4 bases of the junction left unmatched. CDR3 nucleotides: TGTGCCAGCTCACCATTCACTAGCGGGGGGAACAATGAGCAGTTCTTC. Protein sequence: CASSPFTSGGNNEQFF.

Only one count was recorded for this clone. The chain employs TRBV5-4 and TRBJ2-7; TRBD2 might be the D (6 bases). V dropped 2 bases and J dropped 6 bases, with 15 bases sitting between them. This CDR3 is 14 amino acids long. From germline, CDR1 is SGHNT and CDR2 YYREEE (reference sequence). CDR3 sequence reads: CASSFGGLGVEQYF. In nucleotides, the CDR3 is TGTGCCAGCAGCTTCGGGGGATTAGGGGTCGAGCAGTACTTC.

The CDR3 protein is CASSERSGGLISGLSYNEQFF. The DNA for the CDR3 is TGTGCCAGCAGTGAGAGGTCGGGGGGGCTTATTTCAGGTCTCTCCTACAATGAGCAGTTCTTC. This chain links TRBV2 with TRBJ2-1; the match to TRBD2 covers 8 bases. V trimming: 3 bases; J trimming: 0 bases; junction bases outside the gene matches: 19. Per the germline V gene, CDR1 is SNHLY and CDR2 is FYNNEI. The CDR3 covers 21 residues. The full variable domain, rest sourced from reference TRBV2 and TRBJ2-1, is EPEVTQTPSHQVTQMGQEVILRCVPISNHLYFYWYRQILGQKVEFLVSFYNNEISEKSEIFDDQFSVERPDGSNFTLKIRSTKLEDSAMYFCASSERSGGLISGLSYNEQFFGPGTRLTVL.

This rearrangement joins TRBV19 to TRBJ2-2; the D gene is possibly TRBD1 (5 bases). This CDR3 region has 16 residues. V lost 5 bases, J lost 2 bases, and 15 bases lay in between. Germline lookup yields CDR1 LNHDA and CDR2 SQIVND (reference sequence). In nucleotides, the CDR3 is TGTGCCAGTAGTCAACTTAGACAGACTAACACCGGGGAGCTGTTTTTT. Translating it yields CASSQLRQTNTGELFF.

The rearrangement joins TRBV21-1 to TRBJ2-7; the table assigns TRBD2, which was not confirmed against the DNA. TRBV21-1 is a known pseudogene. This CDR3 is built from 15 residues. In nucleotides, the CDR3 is TGTGCCAGCACCACCGAGGGAACCCTAGCCTACGAGCAGTACTTC. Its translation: CASTTEGTLAYEQYF.

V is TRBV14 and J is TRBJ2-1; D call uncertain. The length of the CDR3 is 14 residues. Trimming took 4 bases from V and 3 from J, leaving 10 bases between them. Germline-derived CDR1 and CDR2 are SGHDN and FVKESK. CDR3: CASSPATVYNEQFF. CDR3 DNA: TGTGCCAGCAGCCCAGCGACGGTCTACAATGAGCAGTTCTTC.